The entry below gives a single T cell receptor beta chain sequence along with its context. What it binds is not known. Looked up from germline, CDR1 is MDHEN and CDR2 is SYDVKM. The V gene lost 7 bases and the J gene lost 4 bases, with 8 bases spanning the gap. CDR3 length: 12 amino acids. Profiling relied on immunoSEQ multiplex PCR, and the TCRdb table lists in-frame clones only, not all of them. The sample yields over a million clones, roughly 98.5% seen once. Only Caucasian adults living in Nashville, Tennessee served as donors. Division of CD4+ cells produced a CD45RA+ naive subset and a CD45RA-negative memory subset. The sample comes from a study of shared clonotypes between healthy human individuals. About the research overall: CD4 naive and CD4 memory each took three plates per donor, while CD8 naive took two and CD8 memory one.

General study points: Donors were few, which limited the genetic and exposure-history diversity represented.

V and J are TRBV28 and TRBJ2-1; D is undetermined. Sequenced material: naive CD4+ T cells sorted from blood. Subset in this sample: CD45RA+ positively selected. The TCR comes from a young man in good health. CDR3 DNA: TGTGCCAGCAATACGCCGTACAATGAGCAGTTCTTC. The encoded protein is CASNTPYNEQFF.